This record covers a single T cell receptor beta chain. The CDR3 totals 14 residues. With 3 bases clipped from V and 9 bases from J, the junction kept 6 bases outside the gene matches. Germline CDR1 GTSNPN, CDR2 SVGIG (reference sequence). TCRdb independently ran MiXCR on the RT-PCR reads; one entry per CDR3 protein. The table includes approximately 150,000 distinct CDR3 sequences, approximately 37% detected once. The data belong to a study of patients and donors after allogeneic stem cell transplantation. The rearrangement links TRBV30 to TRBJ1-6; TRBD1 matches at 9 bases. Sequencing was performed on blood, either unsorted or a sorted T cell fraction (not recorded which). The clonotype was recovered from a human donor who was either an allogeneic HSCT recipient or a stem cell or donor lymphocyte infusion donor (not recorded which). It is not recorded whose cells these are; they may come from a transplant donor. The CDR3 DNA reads TGTGCCTGGAGAGGGACAGGGACCCTTTCACCCCTCCACTTT. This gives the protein CAWRGTGTLSPLHF.